The clone carrying this TCR beta chain was found once. The target antigen is unknown. This specimen belongs to a study of cytomegalovirus exposure and HLA in healthy donors. General study findings and limits: The study put under 200 TCR beta chains on its list as cytomegalovirus-associated.

Trimming left V 3 bases short and J 2 bases short, with 11 bases between. Germline CDR1 reads MGHRA; CDR2 reads YSYEKL. This CDR3 is built from 14 residues. This table comes from immunoSEQ multiplex PCR, and its TCRdb copy is limited to in-frame clones, with some not included. The table records roughly 250,000 clones, approximately 84% of them present only once. The sample was PBMCs. The receptor was isolated from a woman aged 25 to 39 in good health and CMV-seropositive. This chain uses TRBV4-1 with TRBJ2-7, with a possible D match to TRBD1 (5 bases). CDR3 loop: CASSHILGAYEQYF. CDR3 DNA: TGCGCCAGCAGCCACATTCTAGGGGCCTACGAGCAGTACTTC.